These 17 T cell receptor beta chains originate from one sample sequenced in a study of technical replicates of blood from several donors. Data came from immunoSEQ multiplex PCR; TCRdb stores just in-frame clones and leaves some out. The sample includes approximately 75,000 clones, around 97% of them seen just once. The sequenced sample consisted of T cells isolated from PBMCs. The receptors shown here come from a human donor in good health.

The chain joins TRBV28 to TRBJ1-5; 7 bases agree with TRBD1. V dropped 5 bases and J dropped 0; count of bases not matched to a gene: 13. Germline V gene lookup returns CDR1 MDHEN and CDR2 SYDVKM. This CDR3 region has 18 residues. The CDR3 DNA reads TGTGCCAGCAGTCCTCCCGGGACAGCTCCCGCTAGCAATCAGCCCCAGCATTTT. Its protein is CASSPPGTAPASNQPQHF.

This clone was recorded only once. J is TRBJ2-1 and V is TRBV7-8, with TRBD1 matching 10 bases. The CDR3 contains 15 residues. Germline-derived CDR1 and CDR2 are SGHVS and FQNEAQ. V gave up 4 bases and J gave up 9 bases; unmatched junction bases: 9. In nucleotides, the CDR3 is TGTGCCAGCAGCTCAGGTGGACAGGGGGACGGTGAGCAGTTCTTC. Residues: CASSSGGQGDGEQFF. The whole variable domain, filled in from reference TRBV7-8 and TRBJ2-1, reads GAGVSQSPRYKVAKRGQDVALRCDPISGHVSLFWYQQALGQGPEFLTYFQNEAQLDKSGLPSDRFFAERPEGSVSTLKIQRTQQEDSAVYLCASSSGGQGDGEQFFGPGTRLTVL.

This clone has only one observation. The chain has TRBV7-2 and TRBJ2-7, with TRBD2 identical over 10 bases. The germline CDR1 and CDR2 sequences are SGHTA and FQGNSA. V was pared by 5 bases and J by 2 bases, with 6 bases of the junction left unmatched. This CDR3 spans 15 amino acids. CDR3 protein: CASSPPGTSAYEQYF. CDR3 DNA sequence: TGTGCCAGCAGCCCCCCCGGGACTAGCGCCTACGAGCAGTACTTC.

This chain joins TRBV7-9 and TRBJ1-4; the match to TRBD1 covers 10 bases. This CDR3 has 16 residues. Trimming removed 1 base from V and 1 base from J; junction bases left unmatched: 0. Germline CDR1 SEHNR, CDR2 FQNEAQ (reference sequence). The CDR3 nucleotides read TGTGCCAGCAGCTTAGGGACAGGGGGAACTAATGAAAAACTGTTTTTT. Amino acids: CASSLGTGGTNEKLFF.

The chain recombines TRBV2 with TRBJ2-1; D is possibly TRBD1 (6 bases). This CDR3 is 13 amino acids long. The germline V gene has CDR1 SNHLY and CDR2 FYNNEI. V shed 8 bases and J shed 13 bases, with 21 bases lying between them. The CDR3 loop reads CASDLRDTSLQFF. Written as DNA, the CDR3 is TGTGCCAGCGACCTAAGGGACACCTCACTTCAGTTCTTC. The full variable domain, its missing parts supplied by reference TRBV2 and TRBJ2-1, is EPEVTQTPSHQVTQMGQEVILRCVPISNHLYFYWYRQILGQKVEFLVSFYNNEISEKSEIFDDQFSVERPDGSNFTLKIRSTKLEDSAMYFCASDLRDTSLQFFGPGTRLTVL.

The V call is TRBV5-6, the J call TRBJ1-5; no reliable D call. V lost 0 bases to trimming and J lost 7 bases, with 11 bases between them. Germline assignment: CDR1 SGHDT and CDR2 YYEEEE. This CDR3 region has 14 residues. CDR3 sequence reads: CASSLGRFPQPQHF. CDR3 nucleotide sequence: TGTGCCAGCAGCTTGGGTCGGTTTCCCCAGCCCCAGCATTTT. The full variable domain, with the rest looked up from reference TRBV5-6 and TRBJ1-5, is DAGVTQSPTHLIKTRGQQVTLRCSPKSGHDTVSWYQQALGQGPQFIFQYYEEEERQRGNFPDRFSGHQFPNYSSELNVNALLLGDSALYLCASSLGRFPQPQHFGDGTRLSIL.

This clone was counted once. The chain carries TRBV27 and TRBJ2-7; 7 nucleotides align to TRBD1. V shed 5 bases, J shed 7 bases, and the junction held 11 bases outside the gene matches. This CDR3 has 14 amino acids. Per the germline V gene, CDR1 is MNHEY and CDR2 is SMNVEV (reference sequence). The CDR3: CASSLIWGTEEQYF. CDR3 nucleotides: TGTGCCAGCAGTCTTATCTGGGGGACAGAGGAGCAGTACTTC.

This sequence joins TRBV5-4 and TRBJ1-3; D uncertain. Germline values: CDR1 SGHNT, CDR2 YYREEE (reference sequence). The CDR3 extends over 12 amino acids. V was clipped by 4 bases and J by 4 bases, with 6 bases between them. The CDR3: CASSTPGNTIYF. As DNA, the CDR3 is TGTGCCAGCAGCACTCCAGGAAACACCATATATTTT.

This rearrangement joins TRBV7-2 to TRBJ1-1, with 8 bases that match TRBD1. J lost 8 bases, V lost 6 bases, and 8 bases had no gene match. This CDR3 region has 13 residues. CDR1 and CDR2 from the germline V gene are SGHTA and FQGNSA. The CDR3 here is CASRSGGPAEAFF. The CDR3 region has the DNA TGTGCCAGCAGGTCAGGGGGCCCTGCCGAAGCTTTCTTT.

V usage is TRBV10-1 and J usage is TRBJ2-7; tentative D call: TRBD2 (5 bases). The CDR3 totals 13 residues. CDR1 WNHNN and CDR2 SYGVQD come from the germline V gene (reference sequence). V lost 4 bases to trimming and J lost 5 bases, with 12 bases between them. The DNA of the CDR3 is TGCGCCAGCAGTGTAGGACTCAGCCACGAGCAGTACTTC. This codes for CASSVGLSHEQYF.

The chain links TRBV19 to TRBJ2-1, with D possibly being TRBD2 (5 bases). Germline V gene data show CDR1 as LNHDA and CDR2 as SQIVND (reference sequence). V was cut by 7 bases and J by 9 bases, with 19 bases left in between. CDR3 length: 14 amino acids. In DNA, the CDR3 is TGTGCCAGTATGGTATGGAATTCAGGAGGTGAGCAGTTCTTC. Encoded protein: CASMVWNSGGEQFF.

The V and J genes are TRBV19 and TRBJ1-2; 8 positions agree with TRBD1. This CDR3 spans 15 amino acids. J gave up 4 bases and V 1 base, and 5 bases lay outside the gene matches. Germline assignment: CDR1 LNHDA and CDR2 SQIVND (reference sequence). Here the CDR3 reads CASSIGTGSGYGYTF. DNA of the CDR3: TGTGCCAGTAGTATAGGGACAGGGTCCGGCTATGGCTACACCTTC.

The chain joins TRBV28 to TRBJ1-2, with 8 nucleotides matching TRBD1. Germline V gives CDR1 MDHEN, CDR2 SYDVKM. V lost 7 bases, J lost 7 bases, and 5 bases stayed unmatched. CDR3 length equals 12 residues. CDR3 region: CASKTGAFGYTF. In DNA form, the CDR3 reads TGTGCCAGCAAGACAGGGGCGTTTGGCTACACCTTC.

The chain carries TRBV18 and TRBJ1-1, with TRBD1 matching 10 bases. The CDR3 totals 14 residues. Germline-derived CDR1 and CDR2 are KGHSH and LQKENI. Losses at the gene ends were 6 bases for V and 0 bases for J; bases not matched to a gene: 1. This CDR3 is CASSGQGVNTEAFF. The CDR3 DNA is TGTGCCAGCTCTGGACAGGGGGTGAACACTGAAGCTTTCTTT.

This clone has a single count. The gene calls are TRBV5-5 and TRBJ1-1; TRBD1 matches 7 bases. Germline CDR1 and CDR2: SGHKS and YYEKEE (reference sequence). This CDR3 spans 13 amino acids. The ends lost 3 bases at V and 3 bases at J; junction bases unmatched: 2. The CDR3 bases are TGTGCCAGCAGCTGGCAGGGGGACACTGAAGCTTTCTTT. It is translated as CASSWQGDTEAFF.

The chain combines TRBV6-4 with TRBJ2-1, with TRBD2 as a possible D gene (7 bases). The length of the CDR3 is 14 residues. The germline V gene has CDR1 MRHNA and CDR2 SNTAGT. The V end lost 6 bases, the J end lost 7 bases, and 16 bases lay between the germline ends. This CDR3 is CASRNQEGGNEQFF. CDR3 DNA: TGTGCCAGCAGAAATCAGGAGGGGGGGAATGAGCAGTTCTTC.

The J gene is TRBJ2-2, the V gene TRBV19; D perhaps matches TRBD2 (6 bases). The V gene lost 5 bases and the J gene lost 1 base, with 14 bases spanning the gap. CDR1 is LNHDA, CDR2 SQIVND, per germline (reference sequence). This CDR3 has 16 residues. The CDR3 protein is CASSPPGLMNTGELFF. The CDR3 nucleotides are TGTGCCAGTAGTCCTCCGGGACTCATGAACACCGGGGAGCTGTTTTTT.